This section outlines one T cell receptor beta chain sequence together with its context. Its matching antigen is unknown. This entry comes from a study of shared clonotypes between healthy human individuals. Study-level points and caveats: Memory subsets generally showed smaller estimated richness than naive subsets did.

Each cell subset's genomic DNA was divided evenly among several immunoSEQ plates. Generated by immunoSEQ multiplex PCR, the TCRdb table keeps only in-frame clones and is missing some. The sample includes hundreds of thousands of clones, 96% of them seen just once. Sequenced input: naive CD4+ T cells sorted from blood. Subset here: CD45RA+ positively selected. The sequence was obtained from a woman in her 30s in good health.

The CDR3 DNA reads as TGTGCCAGCAGTTTATACATTTTGGGCGGGAGCGGCGAGACCCAGTACTTC. Encoded protein: CASSLYILGGSGETQYF. The V gene is TRBV28, the J gene TRBJ2-5, with 7 bases matching TRBD2. V lost 1 base to trimming and J lost 5 bases; unmatched junction nucleotides: 13. The CDR3 spans 17 residues. Germline V CDR1 and CDR2: MDHEN, SYDVKM. Drawing the rest from reference TRBV28 and TRBJ2-5, the complete variable domain is DVKVTQSSRYLVKRTGEKVFLECVQDMDHENMFWYRQDPGLGLRLIYFSYDVKMKEKGDIPEGYSVSREKKERFSLILESASTNQTSMYLCASSLYILGGSGETQYFGPGTRLLVL.